A selection of T cell receptor beta chains follows, all from one sample in a study of blood T cell repertoires in COVID-19. The table came from immunoSEQ multiplex PCR; TCRdb's copy has only in-frame clones and leaves some out. Of approximately 200,000 clones in the sample, 75% to 90% are singletons; the top ten hold around 9%. The sequenced sample consisted of PBMCs or T cells enriched from blood (not recorded which). The receptors shown here come from a middle-aged man who had recovered from COVID-19. CDR3s leave out the opening cysteine and the closing phenylalanine or tryptophan. A D gene is named only where the DNA matches it firmly.

d_call: TRBD1
v_call: TRBV9
j_call: TRBJ2-7
cdr3_aa: ASSRDRGVSEQY

d_call: -
v_call: TRBV30
j_call: TRBJ1-1
cdr3_aa: AWSVGGRGNTEAF

d_call: -
v_call: TRBV6-1
j_call: TRBJ1-3
cdr3_aa: ASSEGRGTSGNTIY

d_call: -
v_call: TRBV15
j_call: TRBJ1-1
cdr3_aa: ATSRVQAGYTEAF

d_call: -
v_call: TRBV27
j_call: TRBJ1-2
cdr3_aa: ASSLGVQGFGYT

d_call: TRBD1
v_call: TRBV27
j_call: TRBJ1-5
cdr3_aa: ASSPGTGGGYSNQPQH

d_call: -
v_call: TRBV2
j_call: TRBJ2-3
cdr3_aa: ASTRSTDTQY

d_call: TRBD2
v_call: TRBV19
j_call: TRBJ2-7
cdr3_aa: ASRGLAGNSYEQY

d_call: -
v_call: TRBV3-1/TRBV3-2
j_call: TRBJ1-4
cdr3_aa: ASSHRTEVEKLF

d_call: TRBD1
v_call: TRBV18
j_call: TRBJ2-2
cdr3_aa: ASSPRQGTGELF

d_call: -
v_call: TRBV18
j_call: TRBJ2-5
cdr3_aa: ASSPRRTAETQY

d_call: TRBD2
v_call: TRBV9
j_call: TRBJ2-1
cdr3_aa: ASSVAGLAGSHEQF

d_call: TRBD1
v_call: TRBV28
j_call: TRBJ1-4
cdr3_aa: ASSFPRGSIEKLF

d_call: TRBD1
v_call: TRBV6-6
j_call: TRBJ1-5
cdr3_aa: ASSYPAGGGNQPQH

d_call: -
v_call: TRBV11-2
j_call: TRBJ2-1
cdr3_aa: ASSPLTSQRGSNEQF